The present TCR beta chain was sequenced within a study of blood T cell repertoires in COVID-19. Study-wide background: The samples span acute and convalescent COVID-19 from the United States, Italy and Spain. T cells, B-cell-depleted T cells, or PBMCs provided the cDNA or gDNA that served as material.

Trimming pared 1 base from V and 6 bases from J, leaving 12 bases between. The CDR3 has 14 residues. Germline assignment: CDR1 LGHDT and CDR2 YNNKEL (reference sequence). As handled by the study authors: Amplified reference gene primers provided the basis for estimating nucleated cell counts. TCRdb's table, derived via immunoSEQ multiplex PCR, lists solely in-frame clones and lacks some. The V and J calls and clone size are taken from that table; D and trimming were inferred from the DNA. The data hold approximately 330,000 clones, with over 80% observed a single time. Enrolled during active infection, Seattle patients were then followed longitudinally. This clone was counted a single time.

This clonotype originated in a man younger than 45 with COVID-19, enrolled during active disease. Sequences were obtained from peripheral blood. The chain employs TRBV3-1 (or the pseudogene TRBV3-2) and TRBJ1-1; no reliable D call. CDR3 bases: TGTGCCAGCAGCCAAGGAGGGTTAAACGCTGAAGCTTTCTTT. Translating gives CASSQGGLNAEAFF.